This T cell receptor (beta chain) is drawn from a study of blood T cell repertoires in COVID-19. Turning to the study itself: From the United States, Italy and Spain came samples of acute and convalescent COVID-19. Sample material is recorded as cDNA or gDNA derived from T cells, B-cell-depleted T cells, or PBMCs.

Trimming removed 4 bases from V and 4 bases from J, with 15 bases in between. The CDR3 contains 14 residues. CDR1 and CDR2 from the germline V gene are SGHDT and YYEEEE. Per the original data handling: Counts of nucleated cells, estimated from reference gene primer amplification, were obtained. Measured with immunoSEQ multiplex PCR; TCRdb has only the in-frame clones, and not every one. V and J calls and clone size are copied from that table; D and trimming were computed from the DNA. Of roughly 43,000 clones in the sample, 80% to 90% are singletons; the top ten hold approximately 8%. The TCR was taken from a man aged 60 to 75 with active COVID-19. Sequenced: peripheral blood. This chain uses TRBV5-6 with TRBJ2-7; D possibly corresponds to TRBD1 (5 bases). The CDR3 region is CASSQWAGRYEQYF. CDR3 bases: TGTGCCAGCAGCCAGTGGGCAGGGCGGTACGAGCAGTACTTC.